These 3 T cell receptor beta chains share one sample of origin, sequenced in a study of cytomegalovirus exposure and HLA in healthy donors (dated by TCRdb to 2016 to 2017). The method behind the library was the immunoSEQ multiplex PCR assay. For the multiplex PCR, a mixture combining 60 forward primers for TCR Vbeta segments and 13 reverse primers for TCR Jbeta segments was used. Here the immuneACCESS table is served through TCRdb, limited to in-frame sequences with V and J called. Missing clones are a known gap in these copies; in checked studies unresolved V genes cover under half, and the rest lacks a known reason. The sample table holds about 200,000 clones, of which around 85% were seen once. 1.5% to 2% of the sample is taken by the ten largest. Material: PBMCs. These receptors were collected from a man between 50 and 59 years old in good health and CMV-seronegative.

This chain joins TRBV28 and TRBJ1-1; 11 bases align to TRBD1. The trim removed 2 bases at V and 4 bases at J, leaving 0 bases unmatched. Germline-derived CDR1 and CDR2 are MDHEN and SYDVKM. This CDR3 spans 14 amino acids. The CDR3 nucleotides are TGTGCCAGCAGTTTAGGGACAGGGGGCACTGAAGCTTTCTTT. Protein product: CASSLGTGGTEAFF.

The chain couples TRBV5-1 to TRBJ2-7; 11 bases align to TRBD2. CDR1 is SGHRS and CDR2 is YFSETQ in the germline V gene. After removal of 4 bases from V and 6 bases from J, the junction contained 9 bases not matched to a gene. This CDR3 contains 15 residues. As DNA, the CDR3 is TGCGCCAGCAGCCGTTTCTTAGCGGGAGGGCCCGAGCAGTACTTC. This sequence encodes CASSRFLAGGPEQYF.

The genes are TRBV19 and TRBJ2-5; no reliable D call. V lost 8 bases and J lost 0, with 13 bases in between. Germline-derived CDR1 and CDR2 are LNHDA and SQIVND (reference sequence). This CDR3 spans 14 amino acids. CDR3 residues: CASWSNRYQETQYF. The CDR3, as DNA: TGTGCCAGTTGGAGCAACCGTTACCAAGAGACCCAGTACTTC.